This entry lists 21 T cell receptor beta chains sequenced from one sample in a study of cytomegalovirus exposure and HLA in healthy donors. Primers: 60 Vbeta forward and 13 Jbeta reverse. Data came from immunoSEQ multiplex PCR; TCRdb stores just in-frame clones and leaves some out. The repertoire holds 74,000 or so clones, with about three quarters as singletons. Sequencing was done on a sample of PBMCs. The origin of the receptors is a man between 50 and 59 years old in good health and CMV-seropositive.

The V and J genes are TRBV7-3 and TRBJ2-3; 9 bases align to TRBD2. Per the germline V gene, CDR1 is SGHTA and CDR2 is FQGTGA. The CDR3 has 15 residues. V lost 3 bases to trimming and J lost 4 bases; unmatched junction nucleotides: 5. The CDR3 protein is CASSFASGKADTQYF. DNA for the CDR3: TGTGCCAGCAGCTTTGCTAGCGGGAAGGCAGATACGCAGTATTTT.

The genes are TRBV10-3 and TRBJ2-7; the D is unclear. V was shortened by 10 bases and J by 5 bases, with 15 bases between the two germline ends. CDR1 is ENHRY, CDR2 SYGVKD, per germline. The CDR3 loop spans 12 amino acids. The CDR3 DNA sequence: TGTGCCACGCGTTCCACCTTCGACGAGCAGTACTTC. Its protein product is CATRSTFDEQYF.

The chain joins TRBV18 to TRBJ1-4, with D uncertain. Germline values: CDR1 KGHSH, CDR2 LQKENI. CDR3 size: 15 residues. V was clipped by 2 bases and J by 8 bases, with 15 bases between them. In nucleotides, the CDR3 is TGTGCCAGCTCACCATGGGCAGGCGCATCGGAAAAACTGTTTTTT. This codes for CASSPWAGASEKLFF.

This chain uses TRBV4-3 with TRBJ1-1, with D possibly TRBD1 on 6 matching bases. This CDR3 spans 16 amino acids. V lost 2 bases and J 3 bases, leaving 16 bases between the germline ends. Germline CDR1 LGHNA, CDR2 YSLEER. The CDR3 here is CASSQSTDRYDTEAFF. The DNA for the CDR3 is TGCGCCAGCAGCCAATCTACCGACAGGTATGACACTGAAGCTTTCTTT.

The table lists this clone with a few counts. The chain employs TRBV4-2 and TRBJ2-5; TRBD2 is a possible D gene (5 bases). CDR3 length: 18 amino acids. Germline CDR1 reads LGHNA; CDR2 reads YNFKEQ. V dropped 2 bases and J dropped 1 base, with 20 bases sitting between them. The CDR3 nucleotides read TGTGCCAGCAGCCAAATCTTCAGACGGCCGGGAACCCAAGAGACCCAGTACTTC. Translation: CASSQIFRRPGTQETQYF.

The J gene is TRBJ2-1, the V gene TRBV25-1, with D hard to call. The V and J ends lost 7 bases and 2 bases respectively, with 18 bases between them. This CDR3 contains 16 residues. Germline CDR1 and CDR2: MGHDK and SYGVNS. Here the CDR3 DNA reads TGTGCCAGCACCCCCTACAGATTTGACACCTACAATGAGCAGTTCTTC. Translated, it gives CASTPYRFDTYNEQFF. Filled out from reference TRBV25-1 and TRBJ2-1, the complete variable domain reads EADIYQTPRYLVIGTGKKITLECSQTMGHDKMYWYQQDPGMELHLIHYSYGVNSTEKGDLSSESTVSRIRTEHFPLTLESARPSHTSQYLCASTPYRFDTYNEQFFGPGTRLTVL.

Only a few counts were recorded for this clone. The chain joins TRBV27 to TRBJ2-7; no reliable D call. Germline V gene data show CDR1 as MNHEY and CDR2 as SMNVEV (reference sequence). The V end was cut by 5 bases, the J end by 2 bases, with 10 bases between. The CDR3 covers 13 residues. CDR3 DNA: TGTGCCAGCAGTGTTGGGCCAGCCTACGAGCAGTACTTC. Protein sequence: CASSVGPAYEQYF.

The chain joins TRBV2 to TRBJ2-5; 7 bases are a match to TRBD2. The CDR3 spans 13 residues. Germline V gene data show CDR1 as SNHLY and CDR2 as FYNNEI. Trimming removed 7 bases from V and 7 bases from J; junction bases left unmatched: 9. Here the CDR3 reads CASTDGLGATQYF. CDR3 nucleotides: TGTGCCAGCACGGACGGACTAGGGGCGACCCAGTACTTC.

The rearrangement links TRBV7-9 to TRBJ2-7, with TRBD2 identical over 9 bases. Germline values: CDR1 SEHNR, CDR2 FQNEAQ (reference sequence). The CDR3 runs 16 residues. V was pared by 10 bases and J by 1 base, with 14 bases of the junction left unmatched. CDR3 region: CATNEAGGPNSYEQYF. CDR3 DNA sequence: TGTGCCACAAACGAAGCGGGAGGCCCAAATTCCTACGAGCAGTACTTC.

The V call is TRBV28, the J call TRBJ2-5; D possibly corresponds to TRBD1 (8 bases). Germline values: CDR1 MDHEN, CDR2 SYDVKM. This CDR3 is built from 15 residues. With 6 bases removed from V and 5 bases from J, the gap between germline ends came to 19 bases. CDR3 amino acids: CASRPTGGGSETQYF. The CDR3 coding sequence is TGTGCCAGCAGGCCCACAGGGGGGGGTTCGGAGACCCAGTACTTC.

This sequence joins TRBV29-1 and TRBJ1-2, with 7 bases fitting TRBD1. This CDR3 spans 12 amino acids. CDR1 is SQVTM and CDR2 is ANQGSEA in the germline V gene. The J segment lost 6 bases and the V segment lost 5 bases, leaving 6 bases of the junction unmatched. In nucleotides, the CDR3 is TGCAGCGTTACAGGGGCTTCTAATGGCTACACCTTC. It codes for CSVTGASNGYTF.

This chain uses TRBV5-1 with TRBJ1-3; a possible D gene is TRBD1 (6 bases). With 2 bases removed from V and 0 bases from J, the gap between germline ends came to 15 bases. The CDR3 runs 17 residues. The V gene's germline CDR1 is SGHRS and CDR2 YFSETQ. CDR3 nucleotides: TGCGCCAGCAGCTTAGGATGGACAGCCAGCTCTGGAAACACCATATATTTT. Encoded protein: CASSLGWTASSGNTIYF.

The V call is TRBV10-1, the J call TRBJ2-2, with D uncertain. The germline V gene has CDR1 WNHNN and CDR2 SYGVQD (reference sequence). Trimming stripped 4 bases from V and 5 bases from J, with 14 bases between. This CDR3 contains 15 residues. The CDR3 loop is CASSARESSTGELFF. In DNA form, the CDR3 reads TGCGCCAGCAGTGCTCGCGAGAGTTCGACCGGGGAGCTGTTTTTT.

The chain recombines TRBV19 with TRBJ2-2, with a tentative D call TRBD1 (6 bases). Trimming removed 5 bases at V and 1 base at J, with 11 bases between. The CDR3 runs to 15 residues. Germline V gene lookup returns CDR1 LNHDA and CDR2 SQIVND (reference sequence). CDR3 sequence: CASSPGHLNTGELFF. CDR3 coding DNA: TGTGCCAGTAGTCCGGGACACCTGAACACCGGGGAGCTGTTTTTT. Combining the CDR3 with reference TRBV19 and TRBJ2-2 gives the whole variable domain DGGITQSPKYLFRKEGQNVTLSCEQNLNHDAMYWYRQDPGQGLRLIYYSQIVNDFQKGDIAEGYSVSREKKESFPLTVTSAQKNPTAFYLCASSPGHLNTGELFFGEGSRLTVL.

The chain employs TRBV4-3 and TRBJ2-1, with TRBD2 matching 8 bases. V gave up 0 bases and J gave up 6 bases; unmatched junction bases: 7. The CDR3 has 16 residues. Germline CDR1 and CDR2: LGHNA and YSLEER. The CDR3 loop reads CASSQERLAGFNEQFF. The DNA for the CDR3 is TGCGCCAGCAGCCAAGAGAGGTTAGCGGGGTTCAATGAGCAGTTCTTC.

V gene TRBV9 combines with J gene TRBJ2-1; tentatively, D is TRBD2 (5 bases). The CDR3 loop spans 13 amino acids. With 2 bases removed from V and 9 bases from J, the gap between germline ends came to 12 bases. In germline, CDR1 is SGDLS, CDR2 YYNGEE. CDR3 DNA sequence: TGTGCCAGCAGCGTCCGGGTGGGGAGTGAGCAGTTCTTC. Protein product: CASSVRVGSEQFF.

V gene TRBV7-8 combines with J gene TRBJ2-7, with D perhaps matching TRBD1 (5 bases). The CDR3 runs to 14 residues. Trimming took off 3 bases at V and 4 bases at J, with 13 bases between the two ends. CDR1 is SGHVS and CDR2 is FQNEAQ in the germline V gene. CDR3 bases: TGTGCCAGCAGCTTTCGTTCCAGGGAATACGAGCAGTACTTC. It encodes CASSFRSREYEQYF.

DNA of the CDR3: TGTGCCAGCAGTGATATGTTAGCAACCACCGGGGAGCTGTTTTTT. Translation: CASSDMLATTGELFF. The chain uses TRBV6-1 and TRBJ2-2; no clear D. The germline V gene has CDR1 MNHNS and CDR2 SASEGT. V lost 3 bases and J 4 bases, leaving 12 bases between the germline ends. The CDR3 loop spans 15 amino acids.

J is TRBJ2-7 and V is TRBV5-1, with D uncertain. The germline gives CDR1 SGHRS, CDR2 YFSETQ. This CDR3 is 14 amino acids long. V shed 4 bases and J shed 7 bases, with 18 bases lying between them. This CDR3 is CASSTYTLDGEQYF. In nucleotides, the CDR3 is TGCGCCAGCAGCACCTACACTCTAGATGGGGAGCAGTACTTC.

This chain links TRBV7-2 with TRBJ1-3, with a tentative D call TRBD1 (6 bases). CDR1 is SGHTA, CDR2 FQGNSA, per germline. This CDR3 region has 13 residues. Trimming shortened V by 3 bases and J by 4 bases, and 7 bases separated the two germline ends. For the CDR3, the DNA is TGTGCCAGCAGCTTCGACAGGGGAAACACCATATATTTT. Translation gives CASSFDRGNTIYF. Together with reference TRBV7-2 and TRBJ1-3, the CDR3 gives the full variable domain: GAGVSQSPSNKVTEKGKDVELRCDPISGHTALYWYRQSLGQGLEFLIYFQGNSAPDKSGLPSDRFSAERTGGSVSTLTIQRTQQEDSAVYLCASSFDRGNTIYFGEGSWLTVV.

The sample holds a few counts of this clone. This chain connects TRBV4-3 to TRBJ2-5, with 9 nucleotides matching TRBD1. The CDR3 has 16 amino acids. CDR1 and CDR2 from the germline V gene are LGHNA and YSLEER. V was pared by 0 bases and J by 4 bases, with 6 bases of the junction left unmatched. In DNA form, the CDR3 reads TGCGCCAGCAGCCAAGAAGAACAGGGGGCCTCAGAGACCCAGTACTTC. It encodes CASSQEEQGASETQYF.